Following are 10 T cell receptor beta chains from one sample sequenced in a study of T cells in Graves' hyperthyroidism and ophthalmopathy. Regions amplified from RNA transcripts were the TCR beta CDR3 regions. The primer set for the first-round RT-PCR of the TCR CDR3 was HTBI. One entry per CDR3 protein, called by TCRdb with MiXCR from the multiplex PCR reads. The sample lists about 290,000 distinct CDR3 sequences, about an eighth occurring once. Sequencing input: blood. The receptors here all came from a woman in her 30s with Graves' hyperthyroidism that later progressed to Graves' ophthalmopathy.

This clonotype was seen repeatedly, ten times or more. V gene TRBV7-2 combines with J gene TRBJ2-5, with 15 bases matching TRBD2. Germline V gene data show CDR1 as SGHTA and CDR2 as FQGNSA. The CDR3 consists of 18 residues. V was clipped by 4 bases and J by 1 base; unmatched bases: 7. CDR3 protein: CASSSTGLAGGLQETQYF. The CDR3, as DNA: TGTGCCAGCAGCTCAACGGGACTAGCGGGAGGACTCCAAGAGACCCAGTACTTC.

The chain employs TRBV6-1 and TRBJ1-6, with 7 bases matching TRBD1. This CDR3 has 16 residues. Germline-derived CDR1 and CDR2 are MNHNS and SASEGT. V lost 5 bases, J lost 5 bases, and 9 bases stayed unmatched. CDR3 coding DNA: TGTGCCAGCAGTATAAGGTCGACAGGGAATAATTCACCCCTCCACTTT. This codes for CASSIRSTGNNSPLHF.

This clonotype has at least ten counts. The chain uses TRBV27 and TRBJ2-1; TRBD2 might be the D (5 bases). CDR3 length equals 16 residues. Germline V gives CDR1 MNHEY, CDR2 SMNVEV (reference sequence). The V and J ends lost 6 bases and 5 bases respectively, with 20 bases between them. The CDR3 region is CASRPLSSGRHNEQFF. As DNA, the CDR3 is TGTGCCAGCAGACCCTTATCCAGCGGCCGCCACAATGAGCAGTTCTTC.

The chain combines TRBV4-3 with TRBJ2-1, with TRBD2 matching 10 bases. The V segment lost 0 bases and the J segment 4 bases; nucleotides outside the gene matches: 18. The CDR3 has 21 residues. Germline CDR1 LGHNA, CDR2 YSLEER. This CDR3 reads CASSQDSGGLAGVSPYNEQFF. As DNA, the CDR3 is TGCGCCAGCAGCCAAGATTCCGGGGGGCTAGCGGGAGTGTCGCCTTACAATGAGCAGTTCTTC.

This clonotype was seen repeatedly, ten times or more. The chain uses TRBV30 and TRBJ1-5; tentative D call: TRBD1 (6 bases). The V end was cut by 1 base, the J end by 6 bases, with 10 bases between. This CDR3 comprises 13 residues. Germline V CDR1 and CDR2: GTSNPN, SVGIG (reference sequence). CDR3 in amino acids: CAWSDQGLQPQHF. CDR3 DNA: TGTGCCTGGAGTGATCAGGGGCTTCAGCCCCAGCATTTT.

Turning to this clonotype: A single base separates this from a much larger clone, so it may be a read error. The gene calls are TRBV9 and TRBJ1-2; D is undetermined. The CDR3 is 14 residues long. Germline CDR1 reads SGDLS; CDR2 reads YYNGEE. Trimming pared 2 bases from V and 4 bases from J, leaving 12 bases between. CDR3 in amino acids: CASSVRLSAYGYTF. The DNA of the CDR3 is TGTGCCAGCAGCGTCAGACTGTCCGCCTATGGCTACACCTTC.

In this sample, this clonotype turned up many times. V is TRBV28 and J is TRBJ2-7, with a possible D match to TRBD2 (6 bases). Trimming left V 6 bases short and J 3 bases short, with 15 bases between. Germline CDR1 and CDR2: MDHEN and SYDVKM. CDR3 size: 14 residues. This CDR3 reads CASSLGTLYYEQYF. As DNA, the CDR3 is TGTGCCAGCAGCCTTGGGACTCTATACTACGAGCAGTACTTC.

This sequence joins TRBV19 and TRBJ2-2; D is uncertain. Germline lookup yields CDR1 LNHDA and CDR2 SQIVND (reference sequence). V gave up 11 bases and J gave up 4 bases, with 14 bases separating them. This CDR3 region has 13 residues. The CDR3 protein is CAVLLPLTGELFF. The CDR3 bases are TGTGCCGTCCTTCTCCCTCTCACCGGGGAGCTGTTTTTT. The full variable domain, in which reference TRBV19 and TRBJ2-2 provide the parts outside the CDR3, is DGGITQSPKYLFRKEGQNVTLSCEQNLNHDAMYWYRQDPGQGLRLIYYSQIVNDFQKGDIAEGYSVSREKKESFPLTVTSAQKNPTAFYLCAVLLPLTGELFFGEGSRLTVL.

This clonotype was counted ten times or more. This chain joins TRBV30 and TRBJ1-4; a possible D gene is TRBD1 (6 bases). The V and J ends lost 2 bases and 3 bases respectively, with 13 bases between them. The CDR3 is made up of 15 amino acids. Germline V gives CDR1 GTSNPN, CDR2 SVGIG (reference sequence). The CDR3 DNA is TGTGCCTGGAGTATAACAGGGATGCCTAATGAAAAACTGTTTTTT. It translates to CAWSITGMPNEKLFF. The variable domain in full, completed from reference TRBV30 and TRBJ1-4, reads SQTIHQWPATLVQPVGSPLSLECTVEGTSNPNLYWYRQAAGRGLQLLFYSVGIGQISSEVPQNLSASRPQDRQFILSSKKLLLSDSGFYLCAWSITGMPNEKLFFGSGTQLSVL.

The table lists this clonotype with many counts. The chain couples TRBV20-1 to TRBJ2-1, with 14 nucleotides matching TRBD2. J was trimmed by 6 bases and V by 5 bases; bases with no gene match: 6. The CDR3 spans 15 residues. Germline CDR1 is DFQATT and CDR2 is SNEGSKA (reference sequence). In DNA, the CDR3 is TGCAGTGCTGATGGACTAGCGGGAGGATCCAATGAGCAGTTCTTC. It yields the protein CSADGLAGGSNEQFF.